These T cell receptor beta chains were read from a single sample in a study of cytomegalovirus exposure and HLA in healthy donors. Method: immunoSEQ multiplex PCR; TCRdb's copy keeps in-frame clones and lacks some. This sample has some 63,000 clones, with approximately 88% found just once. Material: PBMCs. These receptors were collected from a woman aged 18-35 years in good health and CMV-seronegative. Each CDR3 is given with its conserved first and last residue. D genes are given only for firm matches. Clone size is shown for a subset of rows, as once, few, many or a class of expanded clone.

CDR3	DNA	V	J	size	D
CASSLQGALTGELFF	TGTGCCAGCAGCTTACAGGGGGCTCTCACCGGGGAGCTGTTTTTT	TRBV5-4	TRBJ2-2	.	TRBD1
CASSLNSQVDNSPLHF	TGTGCCAGCAGCTTGAATTCGCAGGTCGACAATTCACCCCTCCACTTT	TRBV5-4	TRBJ1-6	once	.
CASRPGYRGPFDTQYF	TGCGCCAGCAGACCAGGCTACAGGGGTCCATTCGATACGCAGTATTTT	TRBV5-1	TRBJ2-3	.	TRBD1
CASSLTATAYNEQFF	TGCGCCAGCAGCTTAACCGCGACAGCCTACAATGAGCAGTTCTTC	TRBV5-1	TRBJ2-1	.	.
CASTSGANVLTF	TGTGCCAGCACGTCTGGGGCCAACGTCCTGACTTTC	TRBV27	TRBJ2-6	.	.
CASSTGGGNRANEQFF	TGTGCCAGTAGTACAGGGGGCGGAAATAGGGCCAATGAGCAGTTCTTC	TRBV19	TRBJ2-1	once	TRBD1
CASSRSVNPPKNIQYF	TGTGCCAGCAGCCGCAGTGTTAACCCTCCAAAAAACATTCAGTACTTC	TRBV5-4	TRBJ2-4	.	.
CASSDQGFTPLHF	TGTGCCAGCAGTGATCAGGGATTTACACCCCTCCACTTT	TRBV6-4	TRBJ1-6	.	.
CASSFQTGRNSPLHF	TGTGCCAGCAGCTTTCAGACAGGCCGAAATTCACCCCTCCACTTT	TRBV7-2	TRBJ1-6	.	.
CASSLGGSYGYTF	TGCGCCAGCAGCTTGGGAGGGAGCTATGGCTACACCTTC	TRBV5-1	TRBJ1-2	few	.
CASRWRGFNQPQHF	TGTGCCAGCAGATGGAGGGGTTTCAATCAGCCCCAGCATTTT	TRBV28	TRBJ1-5	.	.
CASSTPGTSRYEQYF	TGTGCCAGCAGTACCCCCGGGACTAGCAGGTACGAGCAGTACTTC	TRBV6-6	TRBJ2-7	.	TRBD2
CASSFLLTSGNYEQYF	TGTGCCAGCAGTTTCCTCCTGACTAGCGGGAACTACGAGCAGTACTTC	TRBV28	TRBJ2-7	.	TRBD2
CASSPRAGGYEQYF	TGTGCCAGCTCACCACGAGCGGGGGGTTACGAGCAGTACTTC	TRBV18	TRBJ2-7	.	TRBD2